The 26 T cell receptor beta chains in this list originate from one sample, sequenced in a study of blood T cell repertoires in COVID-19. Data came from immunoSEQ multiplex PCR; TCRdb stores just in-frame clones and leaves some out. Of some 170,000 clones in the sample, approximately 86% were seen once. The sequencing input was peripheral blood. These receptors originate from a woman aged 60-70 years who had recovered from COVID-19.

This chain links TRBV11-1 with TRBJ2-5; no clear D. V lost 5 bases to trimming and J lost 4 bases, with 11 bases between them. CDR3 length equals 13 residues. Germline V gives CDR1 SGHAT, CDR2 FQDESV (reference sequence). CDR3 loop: CASSASNRETQYF. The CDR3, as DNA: TGTGCCAGCAGCGCTAGTAACCGAGAGACCCAGTACTTC. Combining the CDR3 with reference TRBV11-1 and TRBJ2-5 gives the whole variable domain EAEVAQSPRYKITEKSQAVAFWCDPISGHATLYWYRQILGQGPELLVQFQDESVVDDSQLPKDRFSAERLKGVDSTLKIQPAELGDSAMYLCASSASNRETQYFGPGTRLLVL.

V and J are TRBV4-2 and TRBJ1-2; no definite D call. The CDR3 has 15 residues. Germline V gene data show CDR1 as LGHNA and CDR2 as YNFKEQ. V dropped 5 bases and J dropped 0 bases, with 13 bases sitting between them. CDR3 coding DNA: TGTGCCAGCAGCATTATCGGGTTAGCTAACTATGGCTACACCTTC. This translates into CASSIIGLANYGYTF.

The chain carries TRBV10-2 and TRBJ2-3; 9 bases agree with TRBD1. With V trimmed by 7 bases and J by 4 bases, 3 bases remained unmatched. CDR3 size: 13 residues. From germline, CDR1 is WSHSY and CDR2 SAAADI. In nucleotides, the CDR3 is TGCGCCAGCATTGGACAGGGGCCAGATACGCAGTATTTT. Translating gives CASIGQGPDTQYF.

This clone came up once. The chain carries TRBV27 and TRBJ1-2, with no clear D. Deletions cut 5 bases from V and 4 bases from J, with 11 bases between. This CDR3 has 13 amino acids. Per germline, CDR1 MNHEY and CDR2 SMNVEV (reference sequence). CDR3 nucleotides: TGTGCCAGCAGTAAGGAGGGTGTCTATGGCTACACCTTC. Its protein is CASSKEGVYGYTF.

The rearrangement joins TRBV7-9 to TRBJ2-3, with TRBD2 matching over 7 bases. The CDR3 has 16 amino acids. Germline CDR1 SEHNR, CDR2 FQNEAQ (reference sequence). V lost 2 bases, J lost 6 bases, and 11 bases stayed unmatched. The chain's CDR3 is CASSLRTSGVVDTQYF. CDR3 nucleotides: TGTGCCAGCAGCTTAAGGACAAGCGGGGTGGTGGATACGCAGTATTTT.

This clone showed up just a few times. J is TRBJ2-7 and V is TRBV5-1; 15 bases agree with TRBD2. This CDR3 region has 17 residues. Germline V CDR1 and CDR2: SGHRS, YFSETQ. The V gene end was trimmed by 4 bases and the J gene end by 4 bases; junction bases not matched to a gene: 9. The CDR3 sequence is CASSRGLAGGPGYEQYF. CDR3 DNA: TGCGCCAGCAGCCGTGGACTAGCGGGGGGGCCGGGGTACGAGCAGTACTTC.

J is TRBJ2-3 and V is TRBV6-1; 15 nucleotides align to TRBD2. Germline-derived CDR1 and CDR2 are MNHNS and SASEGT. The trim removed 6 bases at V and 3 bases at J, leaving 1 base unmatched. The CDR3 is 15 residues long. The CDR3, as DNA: TGTGCCAGCAGGGGGACTAGCGGGGGGACAGATACGCAGTATTTT. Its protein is CASRGTSGGTDTQYF.

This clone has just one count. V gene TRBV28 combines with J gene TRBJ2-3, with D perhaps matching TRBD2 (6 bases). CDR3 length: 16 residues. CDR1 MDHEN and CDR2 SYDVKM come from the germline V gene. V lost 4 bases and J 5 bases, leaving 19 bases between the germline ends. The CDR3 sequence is CASSSPPGVGVDTQYF. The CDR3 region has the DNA TGTGCCAGCAGTTCTCCCCCGGGGGTGGGGGTAGATACGCAGTATTTT.

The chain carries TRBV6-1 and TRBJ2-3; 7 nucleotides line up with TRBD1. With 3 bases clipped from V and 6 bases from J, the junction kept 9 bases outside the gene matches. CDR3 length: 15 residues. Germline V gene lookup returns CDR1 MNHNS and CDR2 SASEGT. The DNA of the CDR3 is TGTGCCAGCAGTGAGGGACAGCCGCCCGGGGATACGCAGTATTTT. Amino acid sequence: CASSEGQPPGDTQYF.

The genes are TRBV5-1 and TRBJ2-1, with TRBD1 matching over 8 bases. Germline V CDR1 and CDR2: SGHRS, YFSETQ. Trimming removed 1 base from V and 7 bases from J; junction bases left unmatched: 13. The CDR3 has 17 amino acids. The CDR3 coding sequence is TGCGCCAGCAGCTTGTTGGCAGGGGGCGCCCCGGGGAATGAGCAGTTCTTC. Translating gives CASSLLAGGAPGNEQFF.

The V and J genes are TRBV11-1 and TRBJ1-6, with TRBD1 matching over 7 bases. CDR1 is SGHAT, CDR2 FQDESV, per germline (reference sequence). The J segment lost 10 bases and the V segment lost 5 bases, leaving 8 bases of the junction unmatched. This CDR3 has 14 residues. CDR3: CASSRGTEGSPLHF. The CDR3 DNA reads TGTGCCAGCAGCCGCGGGACAGAGGGCTCACCCCTCCACTTT.

The CDR3 spells CATQTTSSQETQYF. CDR3 DNA: TGTGCCACCCAGACGACTAGTTCCCAAGAGACCCAGTACTTC. The rearrangement links TRBV24-1 to TRBJ2-5; D may be TRBD2 (6 bases). V lost 9 bases and J 1 base, leaving 14 bases between the germline ends. CDR3 length: 14 residues. The germline gives CDR1 KGHDR, CDR2 SFDVKD.

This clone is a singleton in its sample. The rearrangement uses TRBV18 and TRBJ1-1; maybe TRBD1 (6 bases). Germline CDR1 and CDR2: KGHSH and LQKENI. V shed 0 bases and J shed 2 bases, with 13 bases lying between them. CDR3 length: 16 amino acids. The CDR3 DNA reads TGTGCCAGCTCACCACCGGGTCGCGGGGGCAACACTGAAGCTTTCTTT. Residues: CASSPPGRGGNTEAFF.

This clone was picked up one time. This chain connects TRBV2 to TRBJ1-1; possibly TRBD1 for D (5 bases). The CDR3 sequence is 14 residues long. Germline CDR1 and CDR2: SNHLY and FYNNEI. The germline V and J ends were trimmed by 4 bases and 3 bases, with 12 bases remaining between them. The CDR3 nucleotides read TGTGCCAGCAGTGTTGAAGGGGAGGACACTGAAGCTTTCTTT. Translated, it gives CASSVEGEDTEAFF. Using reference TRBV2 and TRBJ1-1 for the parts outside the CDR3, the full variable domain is EPEVTQTPSHQVTQMGQEVILRCVPISNHLYFYWYRQILGQKVEFLVSFYNNEISEKSEIFDDQFSVERPDGSNFTLKIRSTKLEDSAMYFCASSVEGEDTEAFFGQGTRLTVV.

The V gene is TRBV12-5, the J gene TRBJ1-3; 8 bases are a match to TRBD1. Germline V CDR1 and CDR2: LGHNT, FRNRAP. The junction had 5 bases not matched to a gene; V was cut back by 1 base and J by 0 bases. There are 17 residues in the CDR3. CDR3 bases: TGTGCTAGTGGTTTGGACAGGGGGGACTTCTCTGGAAACACCATATATTTT. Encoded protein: CASGLDRGDFSGNTIYF.

For the CDR3, the DNA is TGTGCCAGCAGGAATAGACACAAGAACACTGAAGCTTTCTTT. Translation: CASRNRHKNTEAFF. The chain employs TRBV6-4 and TRBJ1-1; no definite D call. V lost 6 bases to trimming and J lost 1 base, with 12 bases between them. Per the germline V gene, CDR1 is MRHNA and CDR2 is SNTAGT. This CDR3 is built from 14 residues.

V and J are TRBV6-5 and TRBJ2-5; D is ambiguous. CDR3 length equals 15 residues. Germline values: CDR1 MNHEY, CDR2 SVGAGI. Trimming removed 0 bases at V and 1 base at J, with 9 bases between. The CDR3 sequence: CASSYSRWIQETQYF. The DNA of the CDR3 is TGTGCCAGCAGTTACTCGCGGTGGATCCAAGAGACCCAGTACTTC.

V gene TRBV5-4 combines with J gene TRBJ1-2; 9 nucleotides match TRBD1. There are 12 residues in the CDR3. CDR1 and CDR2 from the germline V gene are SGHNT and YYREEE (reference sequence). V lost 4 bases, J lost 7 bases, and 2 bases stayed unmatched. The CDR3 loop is CASSPDRGGYTF. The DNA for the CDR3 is TGTGCCAGCAGCCCGGACAGGGGTGGCTACACCTTC.

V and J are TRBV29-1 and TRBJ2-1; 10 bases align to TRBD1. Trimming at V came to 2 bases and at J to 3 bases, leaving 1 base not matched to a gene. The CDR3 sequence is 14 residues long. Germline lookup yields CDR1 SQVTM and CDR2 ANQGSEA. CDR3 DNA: TGCAGCGTTGAAAGGGACAGGGGCTACAATGAGCAGTTCTTC. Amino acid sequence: CSVERDRGYNEQFF.

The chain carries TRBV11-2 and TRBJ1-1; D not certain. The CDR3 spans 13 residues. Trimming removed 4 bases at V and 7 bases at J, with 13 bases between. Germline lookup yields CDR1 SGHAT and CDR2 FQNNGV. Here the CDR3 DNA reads TGTGCCAGCAGCTACTTTCTGGGCTATGAAGCTTTCTTT. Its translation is CASSYFLGYEAFF.

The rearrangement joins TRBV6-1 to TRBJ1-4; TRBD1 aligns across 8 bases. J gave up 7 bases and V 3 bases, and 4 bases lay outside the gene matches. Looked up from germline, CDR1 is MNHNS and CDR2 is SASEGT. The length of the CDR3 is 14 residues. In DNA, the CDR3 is TGTGCCAGCAGTGAGGACAGGGTTACTGAAAAACTGTTTTTT. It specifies CASSEDRVTEKLFF.

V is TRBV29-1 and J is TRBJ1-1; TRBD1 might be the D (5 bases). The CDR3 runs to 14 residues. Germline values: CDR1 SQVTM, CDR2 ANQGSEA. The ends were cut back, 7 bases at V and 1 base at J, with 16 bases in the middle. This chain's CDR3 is CSATPLDRNTEAFF. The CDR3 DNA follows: TGCAGCGCCACGCCACTCGACAGGAACACTGAAGCTTTCTTT.

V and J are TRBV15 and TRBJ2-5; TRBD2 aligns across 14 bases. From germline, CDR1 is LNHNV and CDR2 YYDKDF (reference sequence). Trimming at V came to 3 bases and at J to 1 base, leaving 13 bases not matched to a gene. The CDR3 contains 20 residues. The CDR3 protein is CATSREGLAGGSPSQETQYF. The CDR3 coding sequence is TGTGCCACCAGCAGGGAAGGACTAGCGGGGGGATCACCTTCCCAAGAGACCCAGTACTTC.

The CDR3 DNA reads as TGCGCCAGCACTTCAAGGGCAGGGCAACATGGCTACACCTTC. This gives the protein CASTSRAGQHGYTF. The rearrangement links TRBV5-1 to TRBJ1-2; a weak D match, TRBD1 (5 bases). Trimming took 6 bases from V and 6 from J, leaving 18 bases between them. The CDR3 runs 14 residues. Germline V gene data show CDR1 as SGHRS and CDR2 as YFSETQ. The variable domain in full, completed from reference TRBV5-1 and TRBJ1-2, reads KAGVTQTPRYLIKTRGQQVTLSCSPISGHRSVSWYQQTPGQGLQFLFEYFSETQRNKGNFPGRFSGRQFSNSRSEMNVSTLELGDSALYLCASTSRAGQHGYTFGSGTRLTVV.

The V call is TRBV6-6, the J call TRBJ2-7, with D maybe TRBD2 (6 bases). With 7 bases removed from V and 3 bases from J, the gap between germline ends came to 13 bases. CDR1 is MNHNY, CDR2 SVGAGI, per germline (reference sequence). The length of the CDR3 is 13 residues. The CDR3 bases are TGTGCCAGCACCTGGGACTCGCGCTACGAGCAGTACTTC. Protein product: CASTWDSRYEQYF.

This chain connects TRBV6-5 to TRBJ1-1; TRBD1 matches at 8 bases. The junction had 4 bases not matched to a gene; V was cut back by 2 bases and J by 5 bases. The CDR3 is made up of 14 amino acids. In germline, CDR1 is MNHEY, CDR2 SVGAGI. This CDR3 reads CASSYQGAPTEAFF. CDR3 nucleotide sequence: TGTGCCAGCAGTTACCAGGGGGCGCCAACTGAAGCTTTCTTT.